Below, 32 T cell receptor beta chains from the same sample are listed, as sequenced in a study of T cells in Graves' hyperthyroidism and ophthalmopathy. Regions amplified from RNA transcripts were the TCR beta CDR3 regions. A set of HTBI primers served as the primers for a first-round RT-PCR of the TCR CDR3. TCRdb redid the calling of the multiplex PCR reads with MiXCR, one entry per CDR3 protein. The repertoire has under 450,000 distinct CDR3 sequences, approximately 14% of them found once; the top ten carry roughly 7.7%. Sequenced material: blood. These receptors all come from a woman aged 18-29 years with Graves' hyperthyroidism.

The sample holds many counts of this clonotype. The chain carries TRBV19 and TRBJ1-1, with D perhaps matching TRBD1 (5 bases). The CDR3 loop spans 14 amino acids. CDR1 LNHDA and CDR2 SQIVND come from the germline V gene (reference sequence). V was trimmed by 6 bases and J by 10 bases, leaving 21 bases between them. CDR3 in DNA: TGTGCCAGTAGCTCGGGGACTACGACGCAGGGAGCTTTCTTT. Protein: CASSSGTTTQGAFF.

This clonotype was detected ten times or more. The rearrangement uses TRBV7-9 and TRBJ2-5; 7 nucleotides align to TRBD1. The V and J ends lost 5 bases and 3 bases, in that order; junction bases with no gene match: 3. The CDR3 extends over 13 amino acids. In germline, CDR1 is SEHNR, CDR2 FQNEAQ (reference sequence). CDR3 amino acids: CASSAGTEETQYF. The CDR3, as DNA: TGTGCCAGCAGCGCCGGGACAGAAGAGACCCAGTACTTC.

V and J are TRBV5-4 and TRBJ1-1; tentative D call: TRBD1 (6 bases). V dropped 0 bases and J dropped 1 base, with 13 bases sitting between them. CDR1 and CDR2 (germline): SGHNT, YYREEE (reference sequence). CDR3 size: 16 residues. CDR3 in amino acids: CASSLAAGVSNTEAFF. The CDR3, as DNA: TGTGCCAGCAGCTTGGCGGCAGGGGTCTCGAACACTGAAGCTTTCTTT.

This clonotype has ten or more counts. V is TRBV9 and J is TRBJ1-5; 7 bases fit TRBD1. The CDR3 has 17 amino acids. V lost 6 bases, J lost 3 bases, and 15 bases stayed unmatched. From germline, CDR1 is SGDLS and CDR2 YYNGEE. In nucleotides, the CDR3 is TGTGCCAGCACCCTAAACCCCGGACAGGACTCCAATCAGCCCCAGCATTTT. Protein sequence: CASTLNPGQDSNQPQHF.

On this clonotype itself: A single base separates this from a much larger clone, so it may be a read error. The chain links TRBV11-3 to TRBJ1-1; D ambiguous. This CDR3 has 15 residues. CDR1 SGHNT and CDR2 YENEEA come from the germline V gene. The chain's CDR3 is CASSPEQSARTGAFF. The CDR3 nucleotides read TGTGCCAGCAGCCCCGAACAAAGCGCACGGACTGGAGCTTTCTTT.

The chain employs TRBV4-1 and TRBJ2-5, with D possibly being TRBD2 (5 bases). Trimming removed 3 bases at V and 2 bases at J, with 13 bases between. The CDR3 consists of 15 residues. The germline gives CDR1 MGHRA, CDR2 YSYEKL. The CDR3, as DNA: TGCGCCAGCAGCCAGACTCATGGAGGACAAGAGACCCAGTACTTC. It codes for CASSQTHGGQETQYF.

This clonotype has a count of ten or more. The DNA of the CDR3 is TGTGCCAGCAGTGCCGACAGGAATAGCAATCAGCCCCAGCATTTT. Translating gives CASSADRNSNQPQHF. The gene calls are TRBV6-1 and TRBJ1-5, with a weak D call TRBD1 (6 bases). Trimming cost V 4 bases and J 0 bases, with 10 bases left between them. Germline-derived CDR1 and CDR2 are MNHNS and SASEGT. This CDR3 has 15 residues.

On this clonotype itself: A read error may explain this, as a much larger clone is one base away. The chain couples TRBV6-1 to TRBJ2-2, with 12 positions matching TRBD2. Trimming at V came to 3 bases and at J to 2 bases, leaving 4 bases not matched to a gene. Germline CDR1 and CDR2: MNHNS and SASEGT. The CDR3 runs to 17 residues. The CDR3 is CASSERLAGANTGELFF. The DNA for the CDR3 is TGTGCCAGCAGTGAGAGACTAGCGGGGGCTAACACCGGGGAGCTGTTTTTT.

There are a few counts of this clonotype. The chain couples TRBV7-9 to TRBJ2-7; tentative D call: TRBD2 (6 bases). This CDR3 contains 14 residues. V dropped 3 bases and J dropped 7 bases, with 16 bases sitting between them. The germline V gene has CDR1 SEHNR and CDR2 FQNEAQ (reference sequence). The CDR3 DNA reads TGTGCCAGCAGCTTTACGGGAGATACGGGTGAGCAGTACTTC. Translated, it gives CASSFTGDTGEQYF.

This clonotype was counted at least ten times. CDR3 nucleotides: TGTGCCAGCAGTCCAGTCGGGACTAGCGGGAGTTACGAGCAGTACTTC. Translating gives CASSPVGTSGSYEQYF. The chain carries TRBV27 and TRBJ2-7; TRBD2 agrees at 14 bases. CDR3 length: 16 amino acids. V gave up 5 bases and J gave up 4 bases; unmatched junction bases: 7. CDR1 and CDR2 (germline): MNHEY, SMNVEV (reference sequence).

This clonotype was detected a few times. V usage is TRBV19 and J usage is TRBJ1-5; perhaps TRBD1 as D (5 bases). The germline V gene encodes CDR1 LNHDA and CDR2 SQIVND (reference sequence). The CDR3 length is 15 residues. Trimming took off 3 bases at V and 5 bases at J, with 14 bases between the two ends. The CDR3 coding sequence is TGTGCCAGTAGTATTAGGAGGGGTATCGATCAGCCCCAGCATTTT. As protein: CASSIRRGIDQPQHF.

A note on this clonotype: This could be a read error, since a much larger clone is one nucleotide away. CDR3 sequence (DNA): TGTGCCAGCAGTTTGGCGGGACTAGCGGGGGTCGCCGGGGAGCTGTTTTTT. Its translation: CASSLAGLAGVAGELFF. The rearrangement links TRBV12-3 or TRBV12-4 to TRBJ2-2; TRBD2 matches 14 bases. CDR3 length equals 17 residues. Losses at the gene ends were 3 bases for V and 6 bases for J; bases not matched to a gene: 6.

This clonotype was seen once. Possible read error: a much larger clone is one base away. The genes are TRBV6-2 or TRBV6-3 and TRBJ2-1; D is unresolved. The J call is in doubt because the DNA end fits TRBJ2-7 better. CDR1 and CDR2 from the germline V gene are MNHEY and SVGEGT. The CDR3 totals 13 residues. The CDR3 protein is CASSTGPNNEQYF. CDR3 in DNA: TGTGCCAGCAGCACCGGACCCAACAATGAGCAGTACTTC.

This chain links TRBV5-4 with TRBJ2-3; 14 nucleotides match TRBD2. The CDR3 extends over 17 amino acids. The J segment lost 5 bases and the V segment lost 3 bases, leaving 8 bases of the junction unmatched. Germline CDR1 reads SGHNT; CDR2 reads YYREEE (reference sequence). The chain's CDR3 is CASSSGLAGVRGDTQYF. CDR3 DNA: TGTGCCAGCAGCTCGGGACTAGCGGGAGTTCGGGGAGATACGCAGTATTTT.

This clonotype was recorded at least ten times. The gene calls are TRBV3-1 and TRBJ1-1, with D possibly matching TRBD1 (5 bases). With 0 bases removed from V and 1 base from J, the gap between germline ends came to 9 bases. This CDR3 contains 15 residues. Germline V gives CDR1 LGHDT, CDR2 YNNKEL (reference sequence). The CDR3 DNA reads TGTGCCAGCAGCCAAGACGCCGGGGGGAACACTGAAGCTTTCTTT. This encodes CASSQDAGGNTEAFF. Full variable domain (remainder filled in from reference TRBV3-1 and TRBJ1-1): DTAVSQTPKYLVTQMGNDKSIKCEQNLGHDTMYWYKQDSKKFLKIMFSYNNKELIINETVPNRFSPKSPDKAHLNLHINSLELGDSAVYFCASSQDAGGNTEAFFGQGTRLTVV.

The chain recombines TRBV28 with TRBJ2-6, with no clear D. The V gene lost 7 bases and the J gene lost 4 bases, with 14 bases spanning the gap. This CDR3 spans 15 amino acids. CDR1 and CDR2 from the germline V gene are MDHEN and SYDVKM. This CDR3 reads CASTPFWRGANVLTF. CDR3 in DNA: TGTGCCAGCACTCCTTTCTGGCGCGGGGCCAACGTCCTGACTTTC.

This clonotype has ten or more counts. The CDR3 loop is CASSLGVGGDNEQFF. The CDR3 DNA is TGCGCCAGCAGCTTGGGTGTGGGAGGGGACAATGAGCAGTTCTTC. This chain uses TRBV5-1 with TRBJ2-1, with 7 bases fitting TRBD2. Germline CDR1 SGHRS, CDR2 YFSETQ. The CDR3 consists of 15 residues. Trimming removed 0 bases from V and 5 bases from J; junction bases left unmatched: 5.

This clonotype was seen repeatedly, ten times or more. The gene calls are TRBV6-1 and TRBJ2-3; 12 nucleotides align to TRBD2. V lost 0 bases to trimming and J lost 6 bases; unmatched junction nucleotides: 7. Looked up from germline, CDR1 is MNHNS and CDR2 is SASEGT. CDR3 length: 17 amino acids. The CDR3 DNA reads TGTGCCAGCAGTGAAGCGCCTAGCGGGAGGGCCGGGGATACGCAGTATTTT. Amino acid sequence: CASSEAPSGRAGDTQYF.

This clonotype was found many times. This chain links TRBV20-1 with TRBJ1-1; D possibly corresponds to TRBD1 (5 bases). The V end lost 3 bases, the J end lost 5 bases, and 22 bases lay between the germline ends. The CDR3 contains 16 residues. Germline V lookup: CDR1 DFQATT, CDR2 SNEGSKA (reference sequence). CDR3 residues: CSARAKAGPGGTEAFF. CDR3 DNA sequence: TGCAGTGCTAGGGCTAAGGCGGGACCCGGTGGGACTGAAGCTTTCTTT.

This chain uses TRBV5-1 with TRBJ2-3; D is possibly TRBD2 (6 bases). Germline V gives CDR1 SGHRS, CDR2 YFSETQ. This CDR3 has 17 residues. The ends were cut back, 6 bases at V and 0 bases at J, with 20 bases in the middle. The CDR3 here is CASTRRIPGESTDTQYF. CDR3 in DNA: TGCGCCAGCACCCGTCGAATACCGGGGGAGAGCACAGATACGCAGTATTTT.

The chain uses TRBV12-3 or TRBV12-4 and TRBJ2-7, with no clear D. The CDR3 covers 13 residues. The V end lost 2 bases, the J end lost 3 bases, and 8 bases lay between the germline ends. The CDR3, as DNA: TGTGCCAGCAGTTTATGCCAGGACTACGAGCAGTACTTC. Protein: CASSLCQDYEQYF.

This clonotype was observed many times. V usage is TRBV28 and J usage is TRBJ2-7, with D possibly being TRBD2 (6 bases). There are 14 residues in the CDR3. V lost 5 bases and J 6 bases, leaving 17 bases between the germline ends. Per germline, CDR1 MDHEN and CDR2 SYDVKM. CDR3 amino acids: CASSDGGGLGEQYF. DNA of the CDR3: TGTGCCAGCAGTGATGGTGGAGGGCTCGGCGAGCAGTACTTC.

This clonotype was counted at least ten times. This chain joins TRBV30 and TRBJ2-2; D is unresolved. The CDR3 covers 14 residues. Germline assignment: CDR1 GTSNPN and CDR2 SVGIG (reference sequence). V lost 4 bases and J 1 base, leaving 10 bases between the germline ends. CDR3 nucleotides: TGTGCCTGGACTAACAATCAGAACACCGGGGAGCTGTTTTTT. This translates into CAWTNNQNTGELFF.

This clonotype appeared many times. The chain combines TRBV2 with TRBJ2-1; TRBD2 aligns across 8 bases. V lost 2 bases to trimming and J lost 8 bases; unmatched junction nucleotides: 11. Germline values: CDR1 SNHLY, CDR2 FYNNEI. The CDR3 runs to 16 residues. Here the CDR3 reads CASSERGTSYLHEQFF. Here the CDR3 DNA reads TGTGCCAGCAGTGAAAGGGGGACTAGTTATCTCCATGAGCAGTTCTTC. Based on the CDR3 plus reference TRBV2 and TRBJ2-1, the full variable domain is EPEVTQTPSHQVTQMGQEVILRCVPISNHLYFYWYRQILGQKVEFLVSFYNNEISEKSEIFDDQFSVERPDGSNFTLKIRSTKLEDSAMYFCASSERGTSYLHEQFFGPGTRLTVL.

Here the CDR3 reads CATSDFGLAGVDEQFF. The CDR3 DNA sequence: TGTGCCACCAGTGATTTCGGACTAGCGGGAGTGGATGAGCAGTTCTTC. J is TRBJ2-1 and V is TRBV24-1, with 13 positions matching TRBD2. This CDR3 has 16 amino acids. In germline, CDR1 is KGHDR, CDR2 SFDVKD. Trimming took 1 base from V and 8 from J; bases not matched to a gene: 4.

This clonotype was counted many times. The chain has TRBV5-1 and TRBJ2-2; D perhaps matches TRBD2 (5 bases). The CDR3 spans 14 residues. The germline V and J ends were trimmed by 1 base and 4 bases, with 8 bases remaining between them. CDR1 SGHRS and CDR2 YFSETQ come from the germline V gene. The CDR3 DNA reads as TGCGCCAGCAGCTTGAGCGGAGTCACCGGGGAGCTGTTTTTT. It specifies CASSLSGVTGELFF.

This clonotype was detected a few times. The chain couples TRBV6-1 to TRBJ2-2; no clear D. The V gene's germline CDR1 is MNHNS and CDR2 SASEGT. The CDR3 has 13 amino acids. V lost 7 bases, J lost 5 bases, and 11 bases lay in between. DNA for the CDR3: TGTGCCAGCAACGTCGACGGTACCGGGGAGCTGTTTTTT. It codes for CASNVDGTGELFF.

This chain uses TRBV19 with TRBJ1-2; D is ambiguous. The V end lost 2 bases, the J end lost 2 bases, and 6 bases lay between the germline ends. This CDR3 spans 13 amino acids. Germline values: CDR1 LNHDA, CDR2 SQIVND (reference sequence). The CDR3 is CASSIYYNYGYTF. Here the CDR3 DNA reads TGTGCCAGTAGTATATATTACAACTATGGCTACACCTTC.

This clonotype appeared many times. V and J are TRBV7-3 and TRBJ2-2; D may be TRBD2 (6 bases). Germline V gene sequence: CDR1 SGHTA, CDR2 FQGTGA. Trimming left V 0 bases short and J 6 bases short, with 8 bases between. The CDR3 sequence is 14 residues long. The CDR3 DNA reads TGTGCCAGCAGCTTAACCGGGGGTCCCGGGGAGCTGTTTTTT. Residues: CASSLTGGPGELFF. Drawing the rest from reference TRBV7-3 and TRBJ2-2, the complete variable domain is GAGVSQTPSNKVTEKGKYVELRCDPISGHTALYWYRQSLGQGPEFLIYFQGTGAADDSGLPNDRFFAVRPEGSVSTLKIQRTERGDSAVYLCASSLTGGPGELFFGEGSRLTVL.

Of note for this clonotype: A much larger clone sits a single nucleotide away, making a read error possible. This chain connects TRBV13 to TRBJ2-1; D remains ambiguous. The J call may be in error: the DNA end matches TRBJ2-7 better. The CDR3 has 11 amino acids. Germline CDR1 PRHDT, CDR2 FYEKMQ (reference sequence). The DNA for the CDR3 is TGTGCCAGCAGGCTAACAAATGAGCAGTACTTC. The encoded protein is CASRLTNEQYF.

Ten or more counts support this clonotype. The chain is built from TRBV6-1 and TRBJ1-1; D ambiguous. V dropped 7 bases and J dropped 8 bases, with 11 bases sitting between them. This CDR3 is 11 amino acids long. Per germline, CDR1 MNHNS and CDR2 SASEGT. As DNA, the CDR3 is TGTGCCAGCAAGAAGGGTGCAGAAGCTTTCTTT. Its translation is CASKKGAEAFF.

V usage is TRBV10-3 and J usage is TRBJ1-4, with 7 bases that match TRBD1. The CDR3 runs 13 residues. Germline CDR1 and CDR2: ENHRY and SYGVKD. With V trimmed by 11 bases and J by 7 bases, 10 bases remained unmatched. The DNA for the CDR3 is TGTGCCCCCGGAGGGGGCGAAGGTGAAAAACTGTTTTTT. Its translation: CAPGGGEGEKLFF.